This TCR beta chain stems from a study of T cells after yellow fever vaccination. Using its own MiXCR run on the 5' RACE reads, TCRdb lists one record per CDR3 protein. The sample records 250,000 to 400,000 distinct CDR3 sequences, around 4.4% being singletons. Overall study results and limits: Peaking on day 5 versus 15, the secondary response was faster but weaker. Within FACS-sorted repertoires, abundant clonotypes contaminating from the bulk population could be present.

This clonotype was recorded at least ten times. Its specificity is not known. The CDR3 sequence is 15 residues long. Trimming pared 3 bases from V and 0 bases from J, leaving 11 bases between. Per the germline V gene, CDR1 is SGHVS and CDR2 is FQNEAQ. The source was PBMCs, collected 15 days after the yellow fever booster vaccination. The origin of this receptor is a man between 18 and 35 years old who received the YFV17D yellow fever vaccine. J is TRBJ1-1 and V is TRBV7-8, with D uncertain. The CDR3 region is CASSFAKSLNTEAFF. The CDR3 region has the DNA TGTGCCAGCAGCTTCGCGAAAAGTCTGAACACTGAAGCTTTCTTT.